These T cell receptor beta chains were read from a single sample in a study of long-term antiretroviral therapy in people with HIV. Clones were read by immunoSEQ multiplex PCR, and TCRdb kept only the in-frame ones, dropping some. The data contain 25,000 to 30,000 clones, approximately 94% of them seen just once; the ten biggest clones take up about 2.5%. The sequencing here drew on unsorted PBMCs, taken just over 7.3 years after starting antiretroviral therapy. These receptors all stem from a middle-aged man with HIV. Each CDR3 is given with its conserved first and last residue. D genes are given only for firm matches. Not every row has a clone size; where given, it reads once, few, many or a size class.

clone size	V gene	J gene	D gene	CDR3 DNA	CDR3 protein
once	TRBV5-1	TRBJ1-1	NA	TGCGCCAGCAGCTGGACAGCAAACACTGAAGCTTTCTTT	CASSWTANTEAFF
NA	TRBV5-1	TRBJ1-2	NA	TGCGCCAGCAGCTTGGCCTTGGCTAACTATGGCTACACCTTC	CASSLALANYGYTF
NA	TRBV4-3	TRBJ2-3	NA	TGCGCCAGCAGCCAAGTAGCGTTTAGCACAGATACGCAGTATTTT	CASSQVAFSTDTQYF
NA	TRBV5-1	TRBJ2-3	NA	TGCGCCAGCAGCTCCCTAGGGGATACGCAGTATTTT	CASSSLGDTQYF
NA	TRBV7-2	TRBJ1-1	TRBD1	TGTGCCAGCAGCTTGACAGGGGTGAACACTGAAGCTTTCTTT	CASSLTGVNTEAFF
once	TRBV7-2	TRBJ1-1	TRBD1	TGTGCCAGCAGCAGCAGGACAGGGGAGGACACTGAAGCTTTCTTT	CASSSRTGEDTEAFF
NA	TRBV10-1	TRBJ2-2	NA	TGCGCCAGCAGTACCGGGGGCCGGGAGCTGTTTTTT	CASSTGGRELFF
NA	TRBV10-3	TRBJ1-2	TRBD1	TGTGCCACCTCAGAGGGGGCAACTAACTATGGCTACACCTTC	CATSEGATNYGYTF
few	TRBV30	TRBJ1-5	NA	TGTGCCTGGAGTCGCCAGGGCGGTCAGCCCCAGCATTTT	CAWSRQGGQPQHF
NA	TRBV6-1	TRBJ1-5	NA	TGTGCCAGCAGTGAGAAGAGGAATCAGCCCCAGCATTTT	CASSEKRNQPQHF
NA	TRBV10-2	TRBJ2-7	NA	TGCGCCAGCAGTGACCCGGGGGGACAATCCTACGAGCAGTACTTC	CASSDPGGQSYEQYF
NA	TRBV30	TRBJ1-2	TRBD1	TGTGCCTGGAGTGCGGGACAGGGGCTGGACTATGGCTACACCTTC	CAWSAGQGLDYGYTF
NA	TRBV10-3	TRBJ1-6	TRBD1	TGTGCCATCAGAGGAATCGACAGGGGATCGGATTCACCCCTCCACTTT	CAIRGIDRGSDSPLHF
NA	TRBV6-5	TRBJ1-2	NA	TGTGCCAGCAGTTACTCGGACAGTCCTAACTATGGCTACACCTTC	CASSYSDSPNYGYTF
NA	TRBV27	TRBJ1-6	NA	TGTGCCAGCAGTTTTGTGGATAATTCACCCCTCCACTTT	CASSFVDNSPLHF
NA	TRBV7-3	TRBJ2-1	TRBD2	TGTGCCAGCAGCGGAACCACTAGCGGGGGGAATGAGCAGTTCTTC	CASSGTTSGGNEQFF
NA	TRBV5-1	TRBJ2-7	TRBD1	TGCGCCAGCAGCTGGTCGGCAGGGGGATCCTACGAGCAGTACTTC	CASSWSAGGSYEQYF
NA	TRBV9	TRBJ1-1	NA	TGTGCCAGCAGCGGTTCGATAAACACTGAAGCTTTCTTT	CASSGSINTEAFF
NA	TRBV15	TRBJ2-6	TRBD2	TGTGCCACCAGCAGAGATCTCTTCGCTGGACTAGCGGGGGGGCGGGCCAACGTCCTGACTTTC	CATSRDLFAGLAGGRANVLTF
NA	TRBV30	TRBJ1-2	NA	TGTGCCTGGAGTGTCAGGGGAAAATATGGCTACACCTTC	CAWSVRGKYGYTF
NA	TRBV6-6	TRBJ1-5	TRBD1	TGTGCCAGCAGATGGACAGGGGGCGCAAGTCAGCTCCAGCATTTT	CASRWTGGASQLQHF
NA	TRBV4-2	TRBJ2-3	NA	TGTGCCAGCAGCCAATGGACAGACACAGATACGCAGTATTTT	CASSQWTDTDTQYF
NA	TRBV2	TRBJ2-3	TRBD2	TGTGCCAGCAGACTAGCGGGGGGGACAGATACGCAGTATTTT	CASRLAGGTDTQYF
NA	TRBV5-1	TRBJ1-1	NA	TGCGCCAGCAGCTTGGGTGGCCAGAACACTGAAGCTTTCTTT	CASSLGGQNTEAFF
NA	TRBV5-1	TRBJ2-2	TRBD2	TGCGCCAGCTCCCCTATTAGCGGGGGGAACACCGGGGAGCTGTTTTTT	CASSPISGGNTGELFF
medium-sized	TRBV2	TRBJ1-1	NA	TGTGCCAGCACTAAGGGGGTTGGGAACACTGAAGCTTTCTTT	CASTKGVGNTEAFF
once	TRBV7-2	TRBJ2-3	NA	TGTGCCAGCAGCTTTAAGGCCGCTACCACAGATACGCAGTATTTT	CASSFKAATTDTQYF
NA	TRBV27	TRBJ2-1	TRBD2	TGTGCCAGCAGTTTATACAGCGGGGAAAGCTCCTACAATGAGCAGTTCTTC	CASSLYSGESSYNEQFF
NA	TRBV2	TRBJ2-7	TRBD1	TGTGCCAGCAAACCGGGACAGGGTTCCTACGAGCAGTACTTC	CASKPGQGSYEQYF
NA	TRBV7-2	TRBJ2-7	NA	TGTGCCAGCAGCTTAGCTACGCGCACCTACGAGCAGTACTTC	CASSLATRTYEQYF
once	TRBV4-3	TRBJ2-2	NA	TGCGCCAGCAGCCAAGAAGGGGGAGGCGCCGGGGAGCTGTTTTTT	CASSQEGGGAGELFF
NA	TRBV11-2	TRBJ1-1	NA	TGTGCCAGCAGCTTAGAGGCGCACTTGAGGAACACTGAAGCTTTCTTT	CASSLEAHLRNTEAFF
NA	TRBV19	TRBJ2-3	NA	TGTGCCAGTACGGGACACAGGGCAGGAGATACGCAGTATTTT	CASTGHRAGDTQYF
NA	TRBV12-5	TRBJ2-1	NA	TGTGCTAGTGGTTTGTTTCTAGGGGTTGAGCAGTTCTTC	CASGLFLGVEQFF
NA	TRBV7-2	TRBJ2-3	TRBD2	TGTGCCAGCAGCTTCATTCGACTAGCGGGGGGGGATACGCAGTATTTT	CASSFIRLAGGDTQYF
NA	TRBV6-6	TRBJ1-4	NA	TGTGCCAGCAGTTACGTGGAACAGTGGAATGAAAAACTGTTTTTT	CASSYVEQWNEKLFF
once	TRBV7-2	TRBJ2-7	TRBD1	TGTGCCAGCAGCTTTGGACAGGGTAGGAACGAGCAGTACTTC	CASSFGQGRNEQYF
NA	TRBV30	TRBJ2-1	NA	TGTGCCTGGACCGATGGGGGGGGCCAATACAATGAGCAGTTCTTC	CAWTDGGGQYNEQFF
once	TRBV18	TRBJ1-4	NA	TGTGCCAGCTCACCAAGGACAGCGGGGGATGAAAAACTGTTTTTT	CASSPRTAGDEKLFF
NA	TRBV21-1	TRBJ2-1	NA	TGTGCCAGCAGCAAAGTCTTGAACGGCAGCTCCTACAATGAGCAGTTCTTC	CASSKVLNGSSYNEQFF
NA	TRBV2	TRBJ1-2	NA	TGTGCCAGCAATTCGGGGGGGATGGGGTCCTATGGCTACACCTTC	CASNSGGMGSYGYTF
NA	TRBV7-8	TRBJ2-7	NA	TGTGCCAGCAGCTTAAACGGGTACTCCTACGAGCAGTACTTC	CASSLNGYSYEQYF
NA	TRBV11-3	TRBJ2-1	NA	TGTGCCAGCAGCGGGGGTTTCTATTACAATGAGCAGTTCTTC	CASSGGFYYNEQFF
NA	TRBV4-2	TRBJ2-7	NA	TGTGCCAGCAGCCAAAGAGGCTACGAGCAGTACTTC	CASSQRGYEQYF
NA	TRBV11-2	TRBJ1-5	TRBD1	TGTGCCAGCAGACCGGGACAGGCGGTTCCCAATCAGCCCCAGCATTTT	CASRPGQAVPNQPQHF
NA	TRBV30	TRBJ1-2	TRBD1	TGTGCCTGGAGTGTAACAGGGGGCGGTATGGTCTACACCTTC	CAWSVTGGGMVYTF
NA	TRBV5-5	TRBJ2-2	NA	TGTGCCAGCAGCTTTCCGGGAGTCGGGGAGCTGTTTTTT	CASSFPGVGELFF
NA	TRBV10-1	TRBJ2-4	NA	TGCGCCAGCAGAGTAAATTTGGTAGCCAAAAACATTCAGTACTTC	CASRVNLVAKNIQYF
NA	TRBV6-1	TRBJ1-5	NA	TGTGCCAGCAGCGCCCCGGGGTCTCGCAATCAGCCCCAGCATTTT	CASSAPGSRNQPQHF
NA	TRBV6-6	TRBJ1-2	NA	TGTGCCATCAGTGAGGCTCCGAATAACTATGGCTACACCTTC	CAISEAPNNYGYTF
NA	TRBV11-1	TRBJ1-2	TRBD1	TGTGCCAGCAGCTTAAGGCGACAGGGGGATGGCTACACCTTC	CASSLRRQGDGYTF
NA	TRBV6-6	TRBJ1-2	NA	TGTGCCAGCGGGGCGGGGGGCCATGGCTACACCTTC	CASGAGGHGYTF
NA	TRBV5-1	TRBJ2-7	NA	TGCGCCAGCAGCTTGGAAGGGGACGAGCAGTACTTC	CASSLEGDEQYF
NA	TRBV6-5	TRBJ2-3	NA	TGTGCCAGCAGTTATGTGGGGAGCCGGACAGATACGCAGTATTTT	CASSYVGSRTDTQYF
NA	TRBV9	TRBJ1-2	NA	TGTGCCAGCAGCGTGACTGGGAAGGTCGGCTACACCTTC	CASSVTGKVGYTF